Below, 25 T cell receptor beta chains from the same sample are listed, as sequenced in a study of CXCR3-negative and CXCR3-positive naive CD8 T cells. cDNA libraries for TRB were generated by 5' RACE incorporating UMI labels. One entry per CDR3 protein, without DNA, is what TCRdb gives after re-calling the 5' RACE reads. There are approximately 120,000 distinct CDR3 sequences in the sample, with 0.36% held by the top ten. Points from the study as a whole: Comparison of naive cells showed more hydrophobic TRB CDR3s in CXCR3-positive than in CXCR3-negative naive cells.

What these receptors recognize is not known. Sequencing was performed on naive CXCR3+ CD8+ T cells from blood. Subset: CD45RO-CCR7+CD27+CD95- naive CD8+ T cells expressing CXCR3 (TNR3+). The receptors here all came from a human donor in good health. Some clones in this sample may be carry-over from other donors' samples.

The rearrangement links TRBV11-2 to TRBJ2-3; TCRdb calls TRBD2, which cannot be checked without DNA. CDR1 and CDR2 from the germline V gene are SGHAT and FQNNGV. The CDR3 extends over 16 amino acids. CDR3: CATSLAGSLSPDTQYF.

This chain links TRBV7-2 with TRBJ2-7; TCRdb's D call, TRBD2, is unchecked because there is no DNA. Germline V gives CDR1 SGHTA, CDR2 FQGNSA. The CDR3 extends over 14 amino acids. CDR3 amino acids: CASSYLDSAREQYF.

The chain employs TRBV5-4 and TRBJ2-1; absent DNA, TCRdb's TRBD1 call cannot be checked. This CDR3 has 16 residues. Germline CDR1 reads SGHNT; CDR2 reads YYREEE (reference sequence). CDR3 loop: CASSLPTGVAYNEQFF.

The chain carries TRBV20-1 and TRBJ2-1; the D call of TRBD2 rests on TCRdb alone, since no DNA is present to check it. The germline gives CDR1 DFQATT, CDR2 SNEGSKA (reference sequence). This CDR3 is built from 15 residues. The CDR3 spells CSARDDSGAYNEQFF.

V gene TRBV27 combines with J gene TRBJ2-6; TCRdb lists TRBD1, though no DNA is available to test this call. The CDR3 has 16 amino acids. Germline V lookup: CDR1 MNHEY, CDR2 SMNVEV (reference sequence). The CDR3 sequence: CATWGTLSSGANVLTF. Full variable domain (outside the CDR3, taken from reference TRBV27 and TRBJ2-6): EAQVTQNPRYLITVTGKKLTVTCSQNMNHEYMSWYRQDPGLGLRQIYYSMNVEVTDKGDVPEGYKVSRKEKRNFPLILESPSPNQTSLYFCATWGTLSSGANVLTFGAGSRLTVL.

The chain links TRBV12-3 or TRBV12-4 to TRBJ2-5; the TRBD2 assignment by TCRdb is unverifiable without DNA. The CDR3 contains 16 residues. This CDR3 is CASSSALAGVQETQYF.

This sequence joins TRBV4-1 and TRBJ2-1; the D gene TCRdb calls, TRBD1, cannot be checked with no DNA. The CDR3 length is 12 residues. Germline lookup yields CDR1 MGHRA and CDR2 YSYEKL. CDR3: CASVGGPSEQFF.

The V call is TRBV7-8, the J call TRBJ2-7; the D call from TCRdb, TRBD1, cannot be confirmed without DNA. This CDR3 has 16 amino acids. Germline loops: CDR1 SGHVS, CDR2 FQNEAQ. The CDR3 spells CASSFKQGSPAYEQYF.

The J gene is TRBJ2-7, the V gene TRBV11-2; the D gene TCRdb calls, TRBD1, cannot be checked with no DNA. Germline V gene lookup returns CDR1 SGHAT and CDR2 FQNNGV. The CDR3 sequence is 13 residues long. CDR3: CASSLDTGDEQYF.

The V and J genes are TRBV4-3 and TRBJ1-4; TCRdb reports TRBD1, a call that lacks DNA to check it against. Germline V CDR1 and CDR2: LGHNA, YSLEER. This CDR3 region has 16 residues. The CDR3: CASSQDRQGRGEKLFF.

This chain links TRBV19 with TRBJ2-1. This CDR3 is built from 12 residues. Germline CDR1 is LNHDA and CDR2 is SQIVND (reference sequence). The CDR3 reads CASSHGYNEQFF.

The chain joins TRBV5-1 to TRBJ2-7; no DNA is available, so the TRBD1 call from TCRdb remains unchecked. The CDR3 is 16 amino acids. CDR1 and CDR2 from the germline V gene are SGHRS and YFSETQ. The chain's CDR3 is CASSPPATGGDYEQYF.

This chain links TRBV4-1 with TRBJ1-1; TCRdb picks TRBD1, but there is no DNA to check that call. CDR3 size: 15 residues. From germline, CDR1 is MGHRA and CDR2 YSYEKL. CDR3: CASSQGGGLNTEAFF.

CDR3 region: CATSRAERTTDTQYF. The V call is TRBV15, the J call TRBJ2-3; TCRdb selects TRBD2, and the lack of DNA leaves this call unchecked. Per the germline V gene, CDR1 is LNHNV and CDR2 is YYDKDF (reference sequence). The CDR3 is made up of 15 amino acids.

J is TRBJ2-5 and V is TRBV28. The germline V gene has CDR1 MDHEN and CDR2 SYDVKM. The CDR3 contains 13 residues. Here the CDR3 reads CASSLRVQATQYF.

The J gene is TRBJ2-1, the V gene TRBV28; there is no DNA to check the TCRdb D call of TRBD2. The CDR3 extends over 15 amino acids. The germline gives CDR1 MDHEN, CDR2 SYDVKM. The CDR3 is CASSIGQGPLNEQFF.

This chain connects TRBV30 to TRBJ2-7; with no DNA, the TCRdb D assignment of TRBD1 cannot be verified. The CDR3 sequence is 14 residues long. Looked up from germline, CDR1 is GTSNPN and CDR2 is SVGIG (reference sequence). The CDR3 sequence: CACSPAGTTYEQYF.

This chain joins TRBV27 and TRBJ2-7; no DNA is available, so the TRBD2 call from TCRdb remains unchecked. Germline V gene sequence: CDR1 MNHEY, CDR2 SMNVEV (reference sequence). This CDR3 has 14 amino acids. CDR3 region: CASSFPRCSYEQYF.

CDR3 sequence reads: CASSATGQGAYEQYF. The V and J genes are TRBV5-6 and TRBJ2-7; the D gene TCRdb calls, TRBD1, cannot be checked with no DNA. Per the germline V gene, CDR1 is SGHDT and CDR2 is YYEEEE. The CDR3 sequence is 15 residues long.

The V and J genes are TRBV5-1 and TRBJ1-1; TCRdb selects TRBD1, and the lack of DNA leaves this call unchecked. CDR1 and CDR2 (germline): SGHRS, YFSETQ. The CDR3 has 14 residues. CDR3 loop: CASSLGQFETEAFF.

This CDR3 is CASSQSGGRPYNEQFF. The V and J genes are TRBV4-2 and TRBJ2-1; the D call of TRBD1 rests on TCRdb alone, since no DNA is present to check it. CDR3 length: 16 residues. CDR1 LGHNA and CDR2 YNFKEQ come from the germline V gene.

Here the CDR3 reads CASSYRGVYEQYF. The chain is built from TRBV28 and TRBJ2-7; the D call of TRBD1 rests on TCRdb alone, since no DNA is present to check it. In germline, CDR1 is MDHEN, CDR2 SYDVKM. The length of the CDR3 is 13 residues.

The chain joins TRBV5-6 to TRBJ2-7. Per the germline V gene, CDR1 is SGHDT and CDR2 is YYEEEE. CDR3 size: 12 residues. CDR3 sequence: CASSGSSYEQYF.

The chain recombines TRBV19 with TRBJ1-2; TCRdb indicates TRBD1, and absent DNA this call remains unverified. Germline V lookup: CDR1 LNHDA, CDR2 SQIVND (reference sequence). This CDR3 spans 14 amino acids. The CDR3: CASSVRTDYYGYTF.

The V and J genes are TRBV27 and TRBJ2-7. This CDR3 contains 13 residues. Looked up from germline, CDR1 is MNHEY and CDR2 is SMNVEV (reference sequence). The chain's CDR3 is CASSLSHSYEQYF.